Reported below is one T cell receptor beta chain. What it binds is unknown. This sample was included in a study of graft-versus-host responses after intestinal transplantation. For the study at large: Isolated intestinal, liver-intestinal, or multivisceral transplants had been given to the recipients. Every transplant recipient was induced with anti-thymocyte globulin, then maintained on tacrolimus and steroids for two to three years.

General study results and limits: GvH clones turned up in recipient marrow; some had shown up first in ileum or blood. Graft-donor T cell macrochimerism coincided with high graft-versus-host to host-versus-graft clonal ratios in allografts.

Germline CDR1 reads MNHEY; CDR2 reads SVGAGI. Trimming cost V 7 bases and J 0 bases; bases outside gene matches: 6. The CDR3 totals 15 residues. The protocol was immunoSEQ multiplex PCR, while the TCRdb copy is restricted to in-frame clones and leaves out a portion. This table has just over 70,000 clones, over 75% appearing once. The receptor comes from a human donor who was the organ donor for an intestinal transplant. The sample here was unstimulated CD4+ T cells sorted from spleen or lymph node cells, taken before transplant. The chain links TRBV6-5 to TRBJ1-5, with 7 bases matching TRBD1. The CDR3 DNA reads TGTGCCAGCACATGGACAGGTGATAGCAATCAGCCCCAGCATTTT. Its protein is CASTWTGDSNQPQHF.